Many counts were recorded for the clone carrying this TCR beta chain. Its antigen is as yet unknown. Germline V gives CDR1 DFQATT, CDR2 SNEGSKA (reference sequence). V lost 1 base, J lost 4 bases, and 8 bases lay in between. The CDR3 runs to 13 residues. This sample was included in a study of response to subunit inactivated influenza vaccine. General study points: Authors suggested that a seasonal influenza vaccination recruits few new T cells each time.

TCRdb itself ran the RT-PCR reads through MiXCR, one entry per CDR3 protein. The repertoire has 650,000 to 700,000 distinct CDR3 sequences, approximately 15% of them found once; the top ten carry approximately 10%. Sequencing used PBMCs from blood, obtained 11 to 12 days after vaccination. The V and J genes are TRBV20-1 and TRBJ1-5; D remains ambiguous. This TCR was recovered from a man in his fifties or sixties who received an inactivated influenza vaccine. The CDR3 protein is CSARVQLNQPQHF. CDR3 DNA: TGCAGTGCTAGAGTACAGTTAAATCAGCCCCAGCATTTT.